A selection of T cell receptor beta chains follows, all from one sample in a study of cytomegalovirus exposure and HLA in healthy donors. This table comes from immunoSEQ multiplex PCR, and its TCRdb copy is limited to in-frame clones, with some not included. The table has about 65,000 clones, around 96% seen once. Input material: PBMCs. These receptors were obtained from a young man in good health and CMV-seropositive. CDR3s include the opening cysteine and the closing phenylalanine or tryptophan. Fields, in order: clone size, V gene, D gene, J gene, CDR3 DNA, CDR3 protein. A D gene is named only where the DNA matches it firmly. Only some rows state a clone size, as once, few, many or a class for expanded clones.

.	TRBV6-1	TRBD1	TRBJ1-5	TGTGCCAGCAGTGAAGCGGGACAGGGTAATCAGCCCCAGCATTTT	CASSEAGQGNQPQHF
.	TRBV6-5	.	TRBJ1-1	TGTGCCAGCAGTTCCGGTAGAGGGTACACTGAAGCTTTCTTT	CASSSGRGYTEAFF
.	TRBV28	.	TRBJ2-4	TGTGCCAGCAGTCCTCGTACAATTCAGTACTTC	CASSPRTIQYF
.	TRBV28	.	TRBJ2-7	TGTGCCAGCAGTCGATCGGTATACTACGAGCAGTACTTC	CASSRSVYYEQYF
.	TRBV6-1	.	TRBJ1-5	TGTGCCAGCAGCCAAAATAGCAATCAGCCCCAGCATTTT	CASSQNSNQPQHF
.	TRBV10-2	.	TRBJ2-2	TGCGCCAGCAAGTTCTCCGAGGGCGGGGAGCTGTTTTTT	CASKFSEGGELFF
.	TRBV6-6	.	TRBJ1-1	TGTGCCAGCAGTTATCTAAACACTGAAGCTTTCTTT	CASSYLNTEAFF
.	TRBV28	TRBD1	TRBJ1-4	TGTGCCAGCAGTTTTGGACAGGGGAGTGAAAAACTGTTTTTT	CASSFGQGSEKLFF
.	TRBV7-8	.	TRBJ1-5	TGTGCCAGCAGCTTACAACAGAATCAGCCCCAGCATTTT	CASSLQQNQPQHF
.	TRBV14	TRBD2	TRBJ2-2	TGTGCCAGCAGCAACGGGTTAGCGGGAGGTACCGGGGAGCTGTTTTTT	CASSNGLAGGTGELFF
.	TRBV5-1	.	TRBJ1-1	TGCGCCAGCAGCGTATTGGGGATAGCGCCCACTGAAGCTTTCTTT	CASSVLGIAPTEAFF
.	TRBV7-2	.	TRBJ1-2	TGTGCCAGCAGCTTCGGTAGCTATGGCTACACCTTC	CASSFGSYGYTF
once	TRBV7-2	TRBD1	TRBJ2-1	TGTGCCAGCAGCCCCGCCGGGACAGGGTACAGCAATGAGCAGTTCTTC	CASSPAGTGYSNEQFF
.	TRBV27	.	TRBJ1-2	TGTGCCAGCAGTTTGAGCCTTGTCAATGGCTACACCTTC	CASSLSLVNGYTF
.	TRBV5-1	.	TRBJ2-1	TGCGCCAGCAGCTTGGGACTATACAATGAGCAGTTCTTC	CASSLGLYNEQFF
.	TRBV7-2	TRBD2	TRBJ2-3	TGTGCCAGCAGCTCTTGGGCGGGAGGTGTAGATACGCAGTATTTT	CASSSWAGGVDTQYF
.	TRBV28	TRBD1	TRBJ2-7	TGTGCCAGCAGCAATGGAAGGGGGCGTAGGGAGCAGTACTTC	CASSNGRGRREQYF
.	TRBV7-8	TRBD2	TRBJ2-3	TGTGCCAGCAGCTTAGGTGTAGCGGGGGGCGAGACAGATACGCAGTATTTT	CASSLGVAGGETDTQYF
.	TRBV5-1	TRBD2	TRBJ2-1	TGCGCCAGCAGCTTAAGTGGGACTAGCGGGAGTAATGAGCAGTTCTTC	CASSLSGTSGSNEQFF
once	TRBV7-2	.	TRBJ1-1	TGTGCCAGCAGCTTAGCGCTCGGGGGGGTTGGGCCTGAAGCTTTCTTT	CASSLALGGVGPEAFF
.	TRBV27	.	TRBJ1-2	TGTGCCAGCAGTTTATCGGGACTTCTCGACTATGGCTACACCTTC	CASSLSGLLDYGYTF
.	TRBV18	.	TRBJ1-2	TGTGCCAGCTCACTCAGGGAATCTAACTATGGCTACACCTTC	CASSLRESNYGYTF
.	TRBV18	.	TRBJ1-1	TGTGCCAGCTCACCATGGGACCTCACGGTGGGCGGAGGGGCTTTCTTT	CASSPWDLTVGGGAFF
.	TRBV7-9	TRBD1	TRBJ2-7	TGTGCCAGCAGCTTAGCGGGACAGTTCTCCTACGAGCAGTACTTC	CASSLAGQFSYEQYF
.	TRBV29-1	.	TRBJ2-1	TGCAGCGTTGAATCAGGGCCCAATGAGCAGTTCTTC	CSVESGPNEQFF
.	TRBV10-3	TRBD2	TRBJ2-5	TGTGCCATCAGTGTCGTGGCGGGGGGAGGGGAGACCCAGTACTTC	CAISVVAGGGETQYF
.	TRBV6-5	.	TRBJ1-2	TGTGCCAGCAGCCCTGGACAGCGCTATGGCTACACCTTC	CASSPGQRYGYTF
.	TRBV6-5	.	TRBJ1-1	TGTGCCAGCAGTTCTTCAGGGCTGATTGAGACTGAAGCTTTCTTT	CASSSSGLIETEAFF
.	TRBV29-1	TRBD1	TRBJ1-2	TGCAGCGTTTATGGGGACAGGGCCTATGGCTACACCTTC	CSVYGDRAYGYTF
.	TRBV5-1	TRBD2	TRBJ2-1	TGCGCCAGCAGCTTGGCGGGAGGTACCTACAATGAGCAGTTCTTC	CASSLAGGTYNEQFF
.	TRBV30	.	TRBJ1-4	TGTGCCTGGAGAGAGACAGCGAATAATGAAAAACTGTTTTTT	CAWRETANNEKLFF
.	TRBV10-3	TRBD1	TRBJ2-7	TGTGCCATCAGTCTCGGGACAGACTACGAGCAGTACTTC	CAISLGTDYEQYF
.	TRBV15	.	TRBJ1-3	TGTGCCACCAGCGGACAAGGAACATACTCTGGAAACACCATATATTTT	CATSGQGTYSGNTIYF
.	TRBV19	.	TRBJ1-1	TGTGCCAGTAGTGGAACGACAGTCTCTATGAACACTGAAGCTTTCTTT	CASSGTTVSMNTEAFF
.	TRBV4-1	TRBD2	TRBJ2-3	TGCGCCAGCAGCCACAAAGTGGCTAGCGGAATCACAGATACGCAGTATTTT	CASSHKVASGITDTQYF
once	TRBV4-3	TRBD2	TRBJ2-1	TGCGCCAGCAGCCAAGATGGAGCGGGGTACAATGAGCAGTTCTTC	CASSQDGAGYNEQFF
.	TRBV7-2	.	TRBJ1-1	TGTGCCAGCAGCTTTCCCGGGAACACTGAAGCTTTCTTT	CASSFPGNTEAFF
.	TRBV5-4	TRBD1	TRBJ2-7	TGTGCCAGCAGCTTACCTGCCGGGACAGGGGGCTCCCCAGCCTACGAGCAGTACTTC	CASSLPAGTGGSPAYEQYF
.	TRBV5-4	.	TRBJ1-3	TGTGCCAGCAGCCCGGAGGCGGGGCGAGGAGGAAACACCATATATTTT	CASSPEAGRGGNTIYF
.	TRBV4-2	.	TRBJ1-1	TGTGCCAGCAGCCAAGATCCCCGGGGCACTGAAGCTTTCTTT	CASSQDPRGTEAFF
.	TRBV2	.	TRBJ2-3	TGTGCCAGCAGACCCCTAGCGATTAGCACAGATACGCAGTATTTT	CASRPLAISTDTQYF
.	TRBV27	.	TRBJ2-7	TGTGCCAGCAGACAGGGTGGCTTATACGAGCAGTACTTC	CASRQGGLYEQYF
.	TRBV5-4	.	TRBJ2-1	TGTGCCAGCAGCTTGCACCAGGGCTCCTACAATGAGCAGTTCTTC	CASSLHQGSYNEQFF
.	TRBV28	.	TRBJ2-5	TGTGCCAGCAGTTGGGAGAGGGCACCCCAAGAGACCCAGTACTTC	CASSWERAPQETQYF
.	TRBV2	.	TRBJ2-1	TGTGCCAGCAGTGAACGTAATAGCGGTAACTCCTACAATGAGCAGTTCTTC	CASSERNSGNSYNEQFF